What follows are 21 T cell receptor beta chains derived from one specimen sequenced in a study of shared clonotypes between healthy human individuals. Naive CD8 cells, CD45RO-negative and positively selected for CCR7, excluded terminally differentiated effector memory CD45RA+ cells. Measured with immunoSEQ multiplex PCR; TCRdb has only the in-frame clones, and not every one. The sample yields about 2 million clones, approximately 94% seen once. Sample: naive CD8+ T cells sorted from blood. These receptor sequences come from a man younger than 35 in good health.

The chain couples TRBV28 to TRBJ1-2, with D perhaps TRBD1 (6 bases). V was clipped by 5 bases and J by 4 bases, with 11 bases between them. The germline gives CDR1 MDHEN, CDR2 SYDVKM. The CDR3 runs 13 residues. The CDR3 is CASSPGGPYGYTF. Here the CDR3 DNA reads TGTGCCAGCAGTCCCGGGGGGCCCTATGGCTACACCTTC.

The chain carries TRBV13 and TRBJ1-5; D call uncertain. V was cut by 0 bases and J by 5 bases, with 5 bases left in between. The germline V gene encodes CDR1 PRHDT and CDR2 FYEKMQ (reference sequence). This CDR3 is built from 13 residues. CDR3 region: CASSLGKHQPQHF. Written as DNA, the CDR3 is TGTGCCAGCAGCTTAGGAAAGCATCAGCCCCAGCATTTT.

This clone came up once. The chain links TRBV30 to TRBJ1-2; D is uncertain. The CDR3 consists of 13 residues. Germline V gives CDR1 GTSNPN, CDR2 SVGIG (reference sequence). V was shortened by 3 bases and J by 0 bases, with 8 bases between the two germline ends. DNA of the CDR3: TGTGCCTGGAGCGCTGAGGCTAACTATGGCTACACCTTC. This codes for CAWSAEANYGYTF.

The genes are TRBV5-6 and TRBJ2-2; no reliable D call. Trimming cost V 2 bases and J 2 bases, with 7 bases left between them. Germline loops: CDR1 SGHDT, CDR2 YYEEEE. The CDR3 is made up of 14 amino acids. Here the CDR3 DNA reads TGTGCCAGCAGCTTCATCAGCAACACCGGGGAGCTGTTTTTT. Translated: CASSFISNTGELFF.

J is TRBJ1-1 and V is TRBV11-2; TRBD1 is a possible D gene (5 bases). CDR1 and CDR2 from the germline V gene are SGHAT and FQNNGV. This CDR3 is built from 13 residues. Trimming cost V 8 bases and J 0 bases, with 10 bases left between them. Here the CDR3 reads CASPGLLNTEAFF. CDR3 nucleotides: TGTGCCAGCCCAGGGCTTTTGAACACTGAAGCTTTCTTT.

V is TRBV6-4 and J is TRBJ1-5; TRBD1 is a possible D gene (5 bases). Germline V gene lookup returns CDR1 MRHNA and CDR2 SNTAGT. The V end was cut by 6 bases, the J end by 4 bases, with 22 bases between. This CDR3 region has 17 residues. The CDR3 is CASRDRRQSGSNQPQHF. In DNA, the CDR3 is TGTGCCAGCAGAGACCGCCGACAGAGCGGATCAAATCAGCCCCAGCATTTT.

This clone is a singleton in its sample. As DNA, the CDR3 is TGTGCCAGCAGTTACTCACTTCAGGCAGATACGCAGTATTTT. Amino acid sequence: CASSYSLQADTQYF. The rearrangement uses TRBV6-6 and TRBJ2-3; D is undetermined. In germline, CDR1 is MNHNY, CDR2 SVGAGI (reference sequence). The CDR3 totals 14 residues. V lost 0 bases, J lost 4 bases, and 8 bases lay in between.

Worth noting for this clone: Other nucleotide sequences from this sample produce the same CDR3. The chain is built from TRBV7-9 and TRBJ2-5; unclear D gene. Between the trimmed V and J ends, which lost 3 bases and 3 bases, there was a span of 8 bases. The length of the CDR3 is 13 residues. Germline V gene lookup returns CDR1 SEHNR and CDR2 FQNEAQ (reference sequence). CDR3 in DNA: TGTGCCAGCAGCTTCGGCAGTGAAGAGACCCAGTACTTC. Translated, it gives CASSFGSEETQYF.

This clone was observed once. The chain recombines TRBV5-4 with TRBJ2-7; D uncertain. CDR3 length: 15 amino acids. V gave up 3 bases and J gave up 3 bases, with 16 bases separating them. CDR1 is SGHNT, CDR2 YYREEE, per germline (reference sequence). DNA of the CDR3: TGTGCCAGCAGCTCATACTATGGAAATTACTACGAGCAGTACTTC. Translated, it gives CASSSYYGNYYEQYF.

This rearrangement joins TRBV27 to TRBJ2-1; D may be TRBD1 or TRBD2 (5 bases each). There are 18 residues in the CDR3. Germline-derived CDR1 and CDR2 are MNHEY and SMNVEV (reference sequence). V gave up 2 bases and J gave up 0 bases, with 17 bases separating them. For the CDR3, the DNA is TGTGCCAGCAGTTTAGGGAGTTGGGGGTTAAGCTCCTACAATGAGCAGTTCTTC. As protein: CASSLGSWGLSSYNEQFF.

The V call is TRBV6-5, the J call TRBJ2-3, with D possibly TRBD2 on 7 matching bases. This CDR3 has 15 residues. Germline V gene sequence: CDR1 MNHEY, CDR2 SVGAGI. V was cut by 0 bases and J by 6 bases, with 13 bases left in between. Here the CDR3 DNA reads TGTGCCAGCAGTTACTCGGAGGGGGGGCCCGATACGCAGTATTTT. It encodes CASSYSEGGPDTQYF.

The CDR3 DNA reads as TGCGCCAGCAGCCAAATTGGACTGAAACTACTAGCCAAAAACATTCAGTACTTC. Amino acids: CASSQIGLKLLAKNIQYF. V is TRBV4-1 and J is TRBJ2-4; a weak D match, TRBD2 (5 bases). Trimming removed 2 bases at V and 0 bases at J, with 17 bases between. This CDR3 spans 18 amino acids. Looked up from germline, CDR1 is MGHRA and CDR2 is YSYEKL.

The chain links TRBV27 to TRBJ1-1; tentatively, D is TRBD1 (5 bases). V lost 7 bases, J lost 4 bases, and 13 bases lay in between. There are 13 residues in the CDR3. CDR1 MNHEY and CDR2 SMNVEV come from the germline V gene (reference sequence). CDR3 nucleotides: TGTGCCAGCATAGCGGGGCTCGGCACTGAAGCTTTCTTT. It yields the protein CASIAGLGTEAFF.

The chain couples TRBV5-1 to TRBJ2-1, with D possibly being TRBD1 (6 bases). Germline V gene data show CDR1 as SGHRS and CDR2 as YFSETQ. CDR3 length: 14 residues. V was pared by 4 bases and J by 4 bases, with 12 bases between. The CDR3 here is CASSPRQDYNEQFF. CDR3 coding DNA: TGCGCCAGCAGCCCCCGACAGGATTACAATGAGCAGTTCTTC.

This clone was found once. This rearrangement joins TRBV2 to TRBJ2-7; D is perhaps TRBD1 or TRBD2 (6 bases each). With 4 bases removed from V and 4 bases from J, the gap between germline ends came to 14 bases. The CDR3 has 14 amino acids. The germline V gene encodes CDR1 SNHLY and CDR2 FYNNEI. The CDR3 sequence is CASSVVEGEYEQYF. DNA for the CDR3: TGTGCCAGCAGTGTGGTGGAGGGGGAATACGAGCAGTACTTC.

The chain uses TRBV4-1 and TRBJ2-7, with TRBD2 as a possible D gene (6 bases). The V end was cut by 6 bases, the J end by 0 bases, with 15 bases between. CDR1 is MGHRA and CDR2 is YSYEKL in the germline V gene. This CDR3 has 15 residues. CDR3 in DNA: TGCGCCAGCAGATCCGTAGCGGAGACCTCCTACGAGCAGTACTTC. Its translation is CASRSVAETSYEQYF.

The genes are TRBV7-8 and TRBJ1-2; D is undetermined. There are 17 residues in the CDR3. V lost 3 bases to trimming and J lost 4 bases, with 21 bases between them. The germline gives CDR1 SGHVS, CDR2 FQNEAQ. CDR3: CASSFLQGSLDLYGYTF. The CDR3 coding sequence is TGTGCCAGCAGCTTTTTACAAGGCTCTCTGGACCTCTATGGCTACACCTTC.

This rearrangement joins TRBV2 to TRBJ2-7; D possibly corresponds to TRBD2 (5 bases). The germline gives CDR1 SNHLY, CDR2 FYNNEI. Trimming shortened V by 6 bases and J by 0 bases, and 15 bases separated the two germline ends. CDR3 length: 15 amino acids. CDR3 loop: CASRISVIDSYEQYF. CDR3 coding DNA: TGTGCCAGCAGGATTAGCGTTATAGACTCCTACGAGCAGTACTTC.

This chain connects TRBV5-8 to TRBJ1-2, with unresolved D. The V end was cut by 1 base, the J end by 4 bases, with 17 bases between. The CDR3 extends over 16 amino acids. Germline CDR1 reads SGHTS; CDR2 reads YDEGEE. CDR3 nucleotide sequence: TGTGCCAGCAGCTTGAGGGTGTCAAACACCGGCTATGGCTACACCTTC. This sequence encodes CASSLRVSNTGYGYTF.

The chain uses TRBV9 and TRBJ2-3; perhaps TRBD2 as D (6 bases). V was trimmed by 0 bases and J by 2 bases, leaving 13 bases between them. Germline V gives CDR1 SGDLS, CDR2 YYNGEE. This CDR3 has 16 amino acids. CDR3 sequence (DNA): TGTGCCAGCAGCGTAGACGGGACTGGAGACACAGATACGCAGTATTTT. It is translated as CASSVDGTGDTDTQYF.

CDR3 region: CASSLSFGALYEQYF. The DNA of the CDR3 is TGTGCCAGCAGCTTAAGCTTTGGGGCACTGTACGAGCAGTACTTC. J is TRBJ2-7 and V is TRBV7-8, with D possibly TRBD1 on 5 matching bases. Germline V gene sequence: CDR1 SGHVS, CDR2 FQNEAQ. CDR3 length: 15 residues. Trimming stripped 2 bases from V and 4 bases from J, with 15 bases between. Supplemented by reference TRBV7-8 and TRBJ2-7, the full variable domain reads GAGVSQSPRYKVAKRGQDVALRCDPISGHVSLFWYQQALGQGPEFLTYFQNEAQLDKSGLPSDRFFAERPEGSVSTLKIQRTQQEDSAVYLCASSLSFGALYEQYFGPGTRLTVT.